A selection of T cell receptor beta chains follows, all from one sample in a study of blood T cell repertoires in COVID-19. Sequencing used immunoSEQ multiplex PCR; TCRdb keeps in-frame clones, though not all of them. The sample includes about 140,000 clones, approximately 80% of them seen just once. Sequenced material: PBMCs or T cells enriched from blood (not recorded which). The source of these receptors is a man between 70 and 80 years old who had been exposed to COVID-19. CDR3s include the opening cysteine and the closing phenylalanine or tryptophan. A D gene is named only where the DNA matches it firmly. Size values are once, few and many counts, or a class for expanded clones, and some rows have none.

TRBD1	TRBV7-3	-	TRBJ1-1	TGTGCCAGCAGCCCCGGGACAGGGTATGGCACTGAAGCTTTCTTT	CASSPGTGYGTEAFF
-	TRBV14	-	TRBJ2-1	TGTGCCAGCAGCCAAGATCCTACCGGAGGGCAGTTCTTC	CASSQDPTGGQFF
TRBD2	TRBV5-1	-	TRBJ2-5	TGCGCCAGCAGCCCGGGGGGTTCGGACCAAGAGACCCAGTACTTC	CASSPGGSDQETQYF
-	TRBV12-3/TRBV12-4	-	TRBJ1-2	TGTGCCAGCGGCGGGGCTAGTAACTATGGCTACACCTTC	CASGGASNYGYTF
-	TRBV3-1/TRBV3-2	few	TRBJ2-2	TGTGCCAGTCAAGGGTCAGGGGCCACCGGGGAGCTGTTTTTT	CASQGSGATGELFF
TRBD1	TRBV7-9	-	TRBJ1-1	TGTGCCAGCTCCGGGACAGGGGGCACCTCGAACACTGAAGCTTTCTTT	CASSGTGGTSNTEAFF
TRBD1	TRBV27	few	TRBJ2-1	TGTGCCAGCAGTGTCAGGGGGAGTGAGCAGTTCTTC	CASSVRGSEQFF
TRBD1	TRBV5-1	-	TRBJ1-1	TGCGCCAGCAGCTCGGACCCCGGGACAGGGAACACTGAAGCTTTCTTT	CASSSDPGTGNTEAFF
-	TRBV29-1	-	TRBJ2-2	TGCAGCGCGGGACTGACACACAACACCGGGGAGCTGTTTTTT	CSAGLTHNTGELFF
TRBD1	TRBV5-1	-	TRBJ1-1	TGCGCCAGCAGCCACAGGACAGGGGGGGTGAACACTGAAGCTTTCTTT	CASSHRTGGVNTEAFF
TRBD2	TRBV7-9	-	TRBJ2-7	TGTGCCAGCAGCATAAGACTAGCGGGAGGGCCGGAGCAGTACTTC	CASSIRLAGGPEQYF
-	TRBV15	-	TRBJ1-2	TGTGCCACCAGCAGAGATCAATGGACAGAGGTTTATGGCTACACCTTC	CATSRDQWTEVYGYTF
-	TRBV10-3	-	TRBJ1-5	TGTGCCATCAGTGAACAGGGTTCCAATCAGCCCCAGCATTTT	CAISEQGSNQPQHF
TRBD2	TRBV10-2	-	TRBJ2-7	TGCGCCAGCAGAGGGCTAGCGGGATCCTACGAGCAGTACTTC	CASRGLAGSYEQYF
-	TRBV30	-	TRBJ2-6	TGTGCCTGGAGTGTACAGGTTACCGGGGCCAACGTCCTGACTTTC	CAWSVQVTGANVLTF
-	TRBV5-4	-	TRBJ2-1	TGTGCCAGCAGCTTTGAGGGAGAAGGGGAGCAGTTCTTC	CASSFEGEGEQFF
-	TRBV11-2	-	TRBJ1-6	TGTGCCAGCAGCTTCATGGGAGGCAATTCACCCCTCCACTTT	CASSFMGGNSPLHF
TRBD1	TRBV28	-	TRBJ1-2	TGTGCCAGCAGGTCCGGGACAGGGTGGTTTGGCTACACCTTC	CASRSGTGWFGYTF
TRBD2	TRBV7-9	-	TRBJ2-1	TGTGCCAGCAATAGGGCGGGACTAGCGGGAGGGCCGTTTATAAATGAGCAGTTCTTC	CASNRAGLAGGPFINEQFF
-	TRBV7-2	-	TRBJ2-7	TGTGCCAGCAGCTTAGCCGTGGGGCCCTACGAGCAGTACTTC	CASSLAVGPYEQYF
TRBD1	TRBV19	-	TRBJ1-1	TGTGCCAGTAGAGGGGGCTTGAACACTGAAGCTTTCTTT	CASRGGLNTEAFF
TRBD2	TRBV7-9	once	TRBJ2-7	TGTGCCTCTCGGTCTCGGGGAGGGATAGGCTACGAGCAGTACTTC	CASRSRGGIGYEQYF
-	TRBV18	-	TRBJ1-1	TGTGCCAGCTCACCGGGGAGGGAGAACACTGAAGCTTTCTTT	CASSPGRENTEAFF
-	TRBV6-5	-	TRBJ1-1	TGTGCCAGCAGTCCCACGGGGAGGACTGAAGCTTTCTTT	CASSPTGRTEAFF
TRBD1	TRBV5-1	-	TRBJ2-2	TGCGCCAGCAGCCTCCGGGACAGTCGAGCCGGGGAGCTGTTTTTT	CASSLRDSRAGELFF
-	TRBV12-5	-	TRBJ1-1	TGTGCTAGTGGTACAGGGTCTGAAGCTTTCTTT	CASGTGSEAFF
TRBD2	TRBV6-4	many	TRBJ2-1	TGTGCCAGCAGTGACTCTAGCGGGGGGGCCAATGAGCAGTTCTTC	CASSDSSGGANEQFF
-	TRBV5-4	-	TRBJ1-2	TGTGCCAGCAGTAAACAGGGTGTTAACTATGGCTACACCTTC	CASSKQGVNYGYTF
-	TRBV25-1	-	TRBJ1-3	TGTGCCAGCAGTGATTCAGGGGCCGCTTACTCTGGAAACACCATATATTTT	CASSDSGAAYSGNTIYF
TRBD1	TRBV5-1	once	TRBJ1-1	TGCGCCAGCAGCACCGGGACAGGCAACACTGAAGCTTTCTTT	CASSTGTGNTEAFF
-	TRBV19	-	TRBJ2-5	TGTGCCAGTAGTCCCTACAGTTTCCAAGAGACCCAGTACTTC	CASSPYSFQETQYF
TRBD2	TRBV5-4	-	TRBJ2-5	TGTGCCAGCAGCTTGGATGGGACTAGCGGTCAAGAGACCCAGTACTTC	CASSLDGTSGQETQYF
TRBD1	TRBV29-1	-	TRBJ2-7	TGCAGCGTGGCAACAGGGGGCTACGAGCAGTACTTC	CSVATGGYEQYF